Sequencing of this T cell receptor beta chain was carried out in a study of blood T cells in healthy people across ages. There are 17 residues in the CDR3. The germline CDR1 and CDR2 sequences are MNHEY and SVGEGT. Points on this clonotype: The junction differs from germline at one of its ends, possibly a read error.

Through a sample-barcoded 5' primer and a J-beta primer mix, a second PCR was run for roughly 7 to 11 cycles. One entry per CDR3 protein, called by TCRdb with MiXCR from the 5' RACE reads. This table has 1.5 million to 2 million distinct CDR3 sequences, approximately 40% appearing once. The specimen sequenced was blood. The origin of this receptor is a human donor in good health. The chain links TRBV6-2 or TRBV6-3 to TRBJ2-3, with TRBD1 matching 8 bases. Written as DNA, the CDR3 is TGTGCCGGCAGCTACACTCGGGGCAGGGGGCGCGGAGATACGCAGTATTTT. This sequence encodes CAGSYTRGRGRGDTQYF.